By share, the clone carrying this TCR delta chain counts as large (0.1 to 1%). The sample contains more than one DNA sequence encoding this CDR3. With CATT, TCRdb re-called clones from the reads. The table records around 5,400 delta-chain clones, roughly 18% of them present only once. The entry originates in a study of gamma-delta chains in newborns, infants, children. Study summary: Microbial exposure reportedly drives polyclonal innate γδ T cell expansion after birth.

This CDR3 has 13 amino acids. CDR1 and CDR2 from the germline V gene are GEAIGNYY and EKD. V was pared by 0 bases and J by 2 bases, with 6 bases between. Sequences were obtained from blood. The chain joins TRDV2 to TRDJ1; D may be TRDD3 (6 bases). This clonotype was obtained from a child who was a newborn, infant or young child, either healthy, febrile or measles-vaccinated (not recorded which). Here the CDR3 reads CACDTWGTDKLIF. CDR3 nucleotides: TGTGCCTGTGACACCTGGGGGACCGATAAACTCATCTTT.